Following are 10 T cell receptor beta chains from one sample sequenced in a study of vaccination and CD4 T cells after COVID-19. An Oncomine TCR Beta short-read assay was used to sequence the DNA from cultured CD4+ T cells. TCRdb analysed the PCR reads with MiXCR anew, one entry per CDR3 protein. The sample has under 11,000 distinct CDR3 sequences, approximately 30% seen once. Treatment: roughly ten-day PBMC culture with coronavirus spike peptide pools or control peptides (ViraFEST assay). These receptors have no known antigen. The sequencing here drew on CD4+ T cells from blood, cultured in vitro, taken after SARS-CoV-2 vaccination. These receptors were taken from a human donor who had recovered from COVID-19.

This clonotype is a singleton in its sample. The J gene is TRBJ1-1, the V gene TRBV3-1; no clear D gene. Germline V CDR1 and CDR2: LGHDT, YNNKEL (reference sequence). The V gene lost 1 base and the J gene lost 6 bases, with 9 bases spanning the gap. This CDR3 comprises 13 residues. The CDR3 region has the DNA TGTGCCAGCAGCCAAGGCGGGCAACCTGAAGCTTTCTTT. This gives the protein CASSQGGQPEAFF.

By proportion, this clonotype is large (0.1 to 1%). The chain carries TRBV18 and TRBJ1-2, with 10 bases fitting TRBD1. V trimming: 3 bases; J trimming: 6 bases; junction bases outside the gene matches: 19. This CDR3 comprises 19 residues. Germline values: CDR1 KGHSH, CDR2 LQKENI. The CDR3 reads CASSPYHATGGLQKDGYTF. In nucleotides, the CDR3 is TGTGCCAGCTCACCCTATCATGCGACAGGGGGCCTACAAAAGGATGGCTACACCTTC.

This clonotype was recorded a few times. The chain has TRBV11-1 and TRBJ1-2; 9 bases match TRBD1. The V and J ends lost 5 bases and 4 bases, in that order; junction bases with no gene match: 8. The CDR3 runs to 15 residues. CDR1 is SGHAT and CDR2 is FQDESV in the germline V gene (reference sequence). The CDR3 sequence: CASSPSGGQGYGYTF. Written as DNA, the CDR3 is TGTGCCAGCAGCCCTTCGGGGGGACAGGGCTATGGCTACACCTTC.

The chain employs TRBV19 and TRBJ2-7; 8 bases fit TRBD1. The germline CDR1 and CDR2 sequences are LNHDA and SQIVND (reference sequence). There are 16 residues in the CDR3. V shed 6 bases and J 3 bases; nucleotides not matched to a gene: 13. The CDR3 DNA reads TGTGCCAGTAGCCCCTCGGGTCAGGGGGCACTCTACGAGCAGTACTTC. It encodes CASSPSGQGALYEQYF.

This clonotype was seen a handful of times. The V call is TRBV24-1, the J call TRBJ2-5; 7 bases fit TRBD1. The ends lost 4 bases at V and 2 bases at J; junction bases unmatched: 6. Germline V gene sequence: CDR1 KGHDR, CDR2 SFDVKD. The length of the CDR3 is 15 residues. CDR3 in amino acids: CATSDRDRLQETQYF. For the CDR3, the DNA is TGTGCCACCAGTGACCGGGACAGACTTCAAGAGACCCAGTACTTC.

V gene TRBV6-2 or TRBV6-3 combines with J gene TRBJ1-1, with 8 positions matching TRBD1. With 6 bases clipped from V and 4 bases from J, the junction kept 10 bases outside the gene matches. Germline V CDR1 and CDR2: MNHEY, SVGEGT. CDR3 length: 15 residues. CDR3 nucleotide sequence: TGTGCCAGCAGCCAACAGGGGGTTTTGGGCACTGAAGCTTTCTTT. Its translation: CASSQQGVLGTEAFF.

This chain joins TRBV4-2 and TRBJ1-5, with TRBD1 matching 10 bases. Unmatched junction bases numbered 6, after V lost 4 bases and J lost 6 bases. Germline V gene lookup returns CDR1 LGHNA and CDR2 YNFKEQ. This CDR3 region has 15 residues. CDR3 amino acids: CASSPRQGAVQPQHF. The CDR3 DNA is TGTGCCAGCAGCCCCCGACAGGGGGCGGTTCAGCCCCAGCATTTT.

This clonotype was counted only a few times. The junction shows a germline mismatch at one end, possibly a read error. The chain couples TRBV20-1 to TRBJ2-1; 15 bases line up with TRBD2. The CDR3 covers 15 residues. Looked up from germline, CDR1 is DFQATT and CDR2 is SNEGSKA (reference sequence). The CDR3 DNA reads TGCAGTGCTAGAATTCCGGGACTAGCGGGAGGTTCGCTCTCCTTC. As protein: CSARIPGLAGGSLSF.

In its sample, this clonotype was seen a few times. The chain recombines TRBV7-2 with TRBJ2-2, with D perhaps matching TRBD2 (6 bases). V was shortened by 3 bases and J by 4 bases, with 15 bases between the two germline ends. CDR1 is SGHTA, CDR2 FQGNSA, per germline. The length of the CDR3 is 16 residues. Here the CDR3 DNA reads TGTGCCAGCAGCTTGGGGATTAGCGGAGGCACCGGGGAGCTGTTTTTT. The encoded protein is CASSLGISGGTGELFF.

There are a few counts of this clonotype. The genes are TRBV7-2 and TRBJ1-2, with 8 positions matching TRBD1. The CDR3 is 12 residues long. The V segment lost 5 bases and the J segment 11 bases; nucleotides outside the gene matches: 7. Germline V gene sequence: CDR1 SGHTA, CDR2 FQGNSA. For the CDR3, the DNA is TGTGCCAGCAGCCGGACAGGGTGGCGGTACACCTTC. Its translation: CASSRTGWRYTF.